This T cell receptor beta chain appears in the sequencing data of a study of shared clonotypes between healthy human individuals (dated by TCRdb to the early 2020s). Looking at the study overall: The cohort comprised a couple of women and a few men aged 18 to 49 years. For each donor, CD4 naive and CD4 memory were each run on three plates, CD8 naive on two plates, and CD8 memory on one plate. Blood TCR repertoires of roughly five healthy adults were deeply sequenced to estimate repertoire size and the extent of clonotype sharing between individuals. To increase sequencing depth and limit assay-specific biases, TCR repertoire library preparation and sequencing were carried out by different laboratories using diverse techniques. Each donor's leukapheresis produced roughly between about 0.8 and 10 billion PBMCs.

Findings and caveats that apply to the study as a whole: Based on pairwise subsampling, the degree of clonotype sharing among donors was expected to be affected by sequencing depth. Estimated clonotype richness was generally larger for naive than for memory subsets. Rarefaction of sorted-subset datasets indicated incomplete sequencing despite the large sequencing depth. Higher generation probabilities were observed for clonotypes shared by all four sorted-subset donors than for non-shared clonotypes. Because the study included a small number of donors, the genetic and exposure-history diversity represented was limited. Approximately 5% of naive CD4, 3% to 4% of naive CD8, 2.3% of memory CD4, and 0.35% to 0.5% of memory CD8 clonotypes were shared across a few donors. Sampling was limited to blood, and TCR repertoires in tissue likely differ from TCR repertoires in blood.

Donors were healthy HIV-negative adults with no recently reported acute infections or vaccinations. Only Caucasian adults living in Nashville, Tennessee, USA were represented among the donors. CD4+ T cells were enriched by magnetic negative selection, after which naive cells were positively selected on CD45RA and the negative fraction was taken as the memory subset. Blood was collected by leukapheresis, and PBMCs were isolated by Ficoll-Histopaque density gradient centrifugation and then cryopreserved in liquid nitrogen vapor phase. Analytical flow cytometry was used to check the purity and quantity of each magnetically sorted T cell population. Genomic DNA was isolated from every sorted fraction and measured by UV absorbance on a Nanodrop 2000c. CDR1 SGHRS and CDR2 YFSETQ are derived from the germline V gene. V loses 0 bases, J loses 2 bases, and the germline ends lie 9 bases apart. Its CDR3 holds 14 amino acids, cysteine through phenylalanine. Kept here is only the CDR3 DNA, which spans 42 bases and is read in frame from base 1.

The table lists this clone with a count of one. Its cognate antigen has yet to be identified. No much larger clone is present one base from it, and per-base qualities are unavailable. Using the deep immunoSEQ assay, TCR CDR3 regions were amplified from genomic DNA by multiplex PCR. For each cell subset, the extracted genomic DNA was distributed evenly across all wells of several immunoSEQ 96-well plates, and each plate served as one replicate. For sorted subsets, about 210 ng of genomic DNA, equivalent to 25,000 to 35,000 T cell genomes, went into each replicate PCR. The purified libraries were quantified using a Qubit 3.0 fluorometer, sized with a Bioanalyzer 2100, and then quantified again using the KAPA Library Quantification kit. Every immunoSEQ 96-well plate was sequenced on a dedicated single-read 150-cycle Illumina NextSeq 550 flow cell. Per the original workflow: The immunoSEQ output contained only junctional sequences without quality scores, so filtering could not match that applied to full-length reads. Sequences were annotated with PyIR, a Python wrapper for IgBLAST v1.9, and V/J genes and CDR3 were assigned using IMGT germline references. Reads were removed for weak V/J assignments (E-value above 1e-6), missing CDR3, stop codons, out-of-frame junctions, or ambiguous translated residues. V3J clonotypes were defined as sequences sharing the same inferred V gene, J gene, and CDR3 amino acid sequence. To compute the percentage overlap between repertoires, the number of shared unique clonotypes was divided by the size of the smaller repertoire. Repertoire richness was assessed with RTK rarefaction, the Chao1 estimator, and Recon v2.1 estimates of unobserved clonotypes. Generation probabilities for all TCRbeta clonotypes obtained by the gDNA method from a handful of donors were computed using OLGA. In TCRdb, the immuneACCESS table is reduced to in-frame sequences with V and J assigned. These tables do not hold every clone; where another copy was compared, an unresolved V gene accounts for under half, and the others remain unexplained. V and J calls and clone size are given by that table; D and trimming were obtained from the DNA. The sample has millions of clones on record, approximately 95% of them singletons. The ten largest clones represent around 0.4% of the sample.

Sample: naive CD4+ T cells from PBMCs. The sample's cell subset or site label, in plain terms: CD45RA+ positively selected. This chain joins TRBV5-1 to TRBJ2-7; possibly the D gene is TRBD2, per 5 matching bases. The receptor was derived from a man aged 18 to 29 in good health. Some clones in this sample may be carry-over from other donors' samples. DNA sequence: TGCGCCAGCAGCTTGGAGCCAGCGGCCTACGAGCAGTACTTC. Its coded protein is CASSLEPAAYEQYF.